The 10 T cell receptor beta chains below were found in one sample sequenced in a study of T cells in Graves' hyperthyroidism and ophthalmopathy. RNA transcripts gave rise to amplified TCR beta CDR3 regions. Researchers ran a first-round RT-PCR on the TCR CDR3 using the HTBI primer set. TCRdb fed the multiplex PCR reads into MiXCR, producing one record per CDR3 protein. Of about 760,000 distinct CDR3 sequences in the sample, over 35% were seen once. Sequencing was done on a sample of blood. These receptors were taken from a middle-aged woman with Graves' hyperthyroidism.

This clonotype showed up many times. For the CDR3, the DNA is TGTGCCAGCAGTCCCATCCTTAGAAGTAACTATGGCTACACCTTC. This sequence encodes CASSPILRSNYGYTF. The chain couples TRBV12-3 or TRBV12-4 to TRBJ1-2; unclear D gene. The ends were cut back, 5 bases at V and 1 base at J, with 14 bases in the middle. The length of the CDR3 is 15 residues.

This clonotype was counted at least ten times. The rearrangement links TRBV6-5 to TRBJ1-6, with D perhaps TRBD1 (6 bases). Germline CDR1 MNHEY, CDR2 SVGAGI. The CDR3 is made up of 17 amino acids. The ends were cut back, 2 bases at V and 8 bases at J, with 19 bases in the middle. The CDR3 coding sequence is TGTGCCAGCAGTTACAGAGGGACACCGACTACCGATTCACCCCTCCACTTT. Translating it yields CASSYRGTPTTDSPLHF.

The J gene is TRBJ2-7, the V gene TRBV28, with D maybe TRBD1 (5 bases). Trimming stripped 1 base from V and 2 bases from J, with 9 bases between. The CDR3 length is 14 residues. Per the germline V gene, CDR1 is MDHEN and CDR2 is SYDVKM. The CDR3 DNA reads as TGTGCCAGCAGTTTATCACAGGCCCCCTACGAGCAGTACTTC. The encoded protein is CASSLSQAPYEQYF.

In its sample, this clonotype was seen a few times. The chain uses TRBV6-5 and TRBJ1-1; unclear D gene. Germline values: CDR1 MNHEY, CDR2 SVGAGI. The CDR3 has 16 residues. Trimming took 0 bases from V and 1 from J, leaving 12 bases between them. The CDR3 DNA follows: TGTGCCAGCAGTTACTCTTTAGTGGCAGGGAACACTGAAGCTTTCTTT. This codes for CASSYSLVAGNTEAFF.

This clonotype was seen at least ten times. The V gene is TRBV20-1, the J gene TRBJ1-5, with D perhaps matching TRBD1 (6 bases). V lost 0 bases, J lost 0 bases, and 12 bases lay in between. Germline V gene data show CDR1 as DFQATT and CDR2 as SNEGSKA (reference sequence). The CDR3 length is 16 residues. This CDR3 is CSARDSRGDSNQPQHF. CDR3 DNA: TGCAGTGCTAGAGATTCGAGGGGGGATAGCAATCAGCCCCAGCATTTT.

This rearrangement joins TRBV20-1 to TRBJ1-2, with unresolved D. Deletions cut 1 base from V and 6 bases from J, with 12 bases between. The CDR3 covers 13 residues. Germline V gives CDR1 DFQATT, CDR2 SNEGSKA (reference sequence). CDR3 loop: CSARAIGIDGYTF. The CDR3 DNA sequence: TGCAGTGCTAGAGCTATAGGGATCGATGGCTACACCTTC.

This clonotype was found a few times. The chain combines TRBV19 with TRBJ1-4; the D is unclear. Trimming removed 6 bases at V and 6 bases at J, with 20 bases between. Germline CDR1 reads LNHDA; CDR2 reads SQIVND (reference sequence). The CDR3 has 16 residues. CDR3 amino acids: CASRHPGGRPHEKLFF. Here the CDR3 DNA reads TGTGCCAGTAGACACCCCGGAGGCCGACCTCATGAAAAACTGTTTTTT.

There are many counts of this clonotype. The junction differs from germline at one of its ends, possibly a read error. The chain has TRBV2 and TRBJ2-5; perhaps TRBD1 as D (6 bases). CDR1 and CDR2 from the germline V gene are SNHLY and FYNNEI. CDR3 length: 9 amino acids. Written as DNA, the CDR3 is TGTGCCAGCGGGACAAACAATGTCTTC. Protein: CASGTNNVF.

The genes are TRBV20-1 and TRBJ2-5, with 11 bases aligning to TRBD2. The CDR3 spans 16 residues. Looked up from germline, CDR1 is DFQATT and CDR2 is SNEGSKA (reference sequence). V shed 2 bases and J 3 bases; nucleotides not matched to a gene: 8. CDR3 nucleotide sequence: TGCAGTGCTAGATCCATCAGACTAGCGGGGAAAGAGACCCAGTACTTC. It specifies CSARSIRLAGKETQYF.

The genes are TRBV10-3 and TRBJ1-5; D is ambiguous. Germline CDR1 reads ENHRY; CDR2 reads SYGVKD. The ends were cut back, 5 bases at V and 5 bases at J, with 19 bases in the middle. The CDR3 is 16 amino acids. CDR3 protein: CAISSSLTSVDQPQHF. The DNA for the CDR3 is TGTGCCATCAGTTCCTCCCTAACAAGCGTTGATCAGCCCCAGCATTTT.